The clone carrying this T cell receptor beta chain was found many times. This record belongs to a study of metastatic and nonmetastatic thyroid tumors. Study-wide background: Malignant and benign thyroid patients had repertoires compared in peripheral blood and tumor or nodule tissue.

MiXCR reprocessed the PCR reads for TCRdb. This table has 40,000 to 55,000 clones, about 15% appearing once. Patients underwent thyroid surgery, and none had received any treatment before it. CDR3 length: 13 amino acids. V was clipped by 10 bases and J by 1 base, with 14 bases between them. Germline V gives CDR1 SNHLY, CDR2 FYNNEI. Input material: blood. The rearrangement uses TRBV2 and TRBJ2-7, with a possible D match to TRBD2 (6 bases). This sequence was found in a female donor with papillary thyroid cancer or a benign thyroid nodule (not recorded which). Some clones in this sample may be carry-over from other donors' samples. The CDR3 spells CATRPGDSYEQYF. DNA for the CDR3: TGTGCCACTCGACCGGGGGATTCCTACGAGCAGTACTTC.